This TCR beta chain was obtained from a study of a mutant IDH1 vaccine in newly diagnosed glioma. In the study overall: Antecedent treatment encompassed radiotherapy, temozolomide, or their combination; the majority received both.

The repertoire was sequenced with immunoSEQ multiplex PCR; TCRdb's copy has only in-frame clones and lacks some. The table lists approximately 66,000 clones, approximately 84% of them singletons. The time point: week 23, last vaccination. A single vaccine dose contained 300 ug of mutant IDH1 20-mer peptide, and topical imiquimod was used with it. This clone was observed once. What it recognizes is unknown. Sequences were derived from PBMCs, sampled from a glioma patient whose treatment included an IDH1 peptide vaccine. This clonotype originated in a man younger than 35 with glioma.

The CDR3 sequence is CASSIAYLYEQYF. CDR3 DNA: TGTGCCAGTAGTATCGCCTACCTTTACGAGCAGTACTTC. This chain links TRBV19 with TRBJ2-7; D unresolved. The CDR3 consists of 13 residues. V lost 3 bases and J lost 4, with 10 bases in between. Germline loops: CDR1 LNHDA, CDR2 SQIVND (reference sequence).